Shown below are 20 T cell receptor beta chains from a single sample sequenced in a study of T cell responses to AZD1222 COVID-19 vaccine (dated by TCRdb to about 2021). The library was generated by the immunoSEQ multiplex PCR assay. TCRdb provides this immuneACCESS table in a form limited to in-frame rearrangements. Some clones are lacking; in checked studies, under half of them reflect an unresolved V gene, and why the rest are absent is not known. The sample table contains some 140,000 clones; only one count was recorded for under 95% of them. The top ten clones comprise 15% to 20% of the sample. Read against the paper, the sample's time point label means: baseline before first vaccination. The sample here was peripheral blood, taken on day 0 of AZD1222 vaccination. Receptor source: an adult in good health.

The chain employs TRBV5-1 and TRBJ1-1, with D hard to call. The CDR3 consists of 13 residues. The ends were cut back, 10 bases at V and 3 bases at J, with 16 bases in the middle. Germline CDR1 reads SGHRS; CDR2 reads YFSETQ. CDR3 sequence: CAGRTDPDTEAFF. In DNA, the CDR3 is TGCGCCGGACGGACGGACCCGGACACTGAAGCTTTCTTT.

V is TRBV18 and J is TRBJ1-1; D gene unclear. CDR1 is KGHSH, CDR2 LQKENI, per germline. V was trimmed by 4 bases and J by 4 bases, leaving 10 bases between them. CDR3 length equals 13 residues. CDR3: CASSRNGVTEAFF. The CDR3 DNA is TGTGCCAGCTCACGGAACGGGGTCACTGAAGCTTTCTTT.

This chain connects TRBV11-2 to TRBJ1-1; the match to TRBD1 covers 7 bases. The germline gives CDR1 SGHAT, CDR2 FQNNGV. There are 15 residues in the CDR3. V was clipped by 0 bases and J by 1 base; unmatched bases: 2. The DNA of the CDR3 is TGTGCCAGCAGCTTAGATTGGACAGGGAACACTGAAGCTTTCTTT. This codes for CASSLDWTGNTEAFF.

On this clone: Other DNA variants within this sample encode the same CDR3. V is TRBV24-1 and J is TRBJ1-1; the D gene is possibly TRBD1 (6 bases). V shed 3 bases and J shed 1 base, with 11 bases lying between them. CDR3 size: 15 residues. Germline CDR1 is KGHDR and CDR2 is SFDVKD. CDR3 coding DNA: TGTGCCACCAGTGATAGCAAGGGGGGGAACACTGAAGCTTTCTTT. This translates into CATSDSKGGNTEAFF.

The gene calls are TRBV9 and TRBJ2-5; maybe TRBD1 (8 bases). The germline gives CDR1 SGDLS, CDR2 YYNGEE. Trimming removed 5 bases at V and 1 base at J, with 15 bases between. The CDR3 length is 15 residues. CDR3 sequence reads: CASRGGTGPQETQYF. Here the CDR3 DNA reads TGTGCCAGCAGGGGGGGGACAGGCCCCCAAGAGACCCAGTACTTC.

The chain couples TRBV30 to TRBJ2-6; no definite D call. Germline CDR1 reads GTSNPN; CDR2 reads SVGIG (reference sequence). The V end lost 0 bases, the J end lost 7 bases, and 10 bases lay between the germline ends. This CDR3 contains 14 residues. The CDR3 is CAWSVNVGANVLTF. The CDR3, as DNA: TGTGCCTGGAGTGTGAACGTTGGAGCCAACGTCCTGACTTTC.

The V call is TRBV15, the J call TRBJ2-7; D call uncertain. CDR1 and CDR2 from the germline V gene are LNHNV and YYDKDF (reference sequence). The CDR3 consists of 15 residues. The germline V and J ends were trimmed by 0 bases and 2 bases, with 11 bases remaining between them. The CDR3 protein is CATSRDKRGPYEQYF. In DNA, the CDR3 is TGTGCCACCAGCAGAGATAAGCGAGGACCCTACGAGCAGTACTTC.

The chain is built from TRBV10-3 and TRBJ1-1; 8 bases align to TRBD1. Germline-derived CDR1 and CDR2 are ENHRY and SYGVKD. Losses at the gene ends were 1 base for V and 3 bases for J; bases not matched to a gene: 4. The CDR3 runs to 15 residues. CDR3 sequence: CAISEYRGTDTEAFF. In DNA, the CDR3 is TGTGCCATCAGTGAGTACAGGGGGACCGACACTGAAGCTTTCTTT.

The genes are TRBV5-1 and TRBJ2-3, with 8 bases that match TRBD1. The CDR3 contains 15 residues. Germline loops: CDR1 SGHRS, CDR2 YFSETQ. Losses at the gene ends were 4 bases for V and 3 bases for J; bases not matched to a gene: 7. The CDR3, as DNA: TGCGCCAGCAGCCTAGTCGACAGGGGAACAGATACGCAGTATTTT. This codes for CASSLVDRGTDTQYF.

The chain joins TRBV6-5 to TRBJ2-1, with no clear D. CDR1 is MNHEY and CDR2 is SVGAGI in the germline V gene. The V gene lost 4 bases and the J gene lost 10 bases, with 17 bases spanning the gap. The CDR3 is made up of 14 amino acids. The CDR3: CASSLRKGVEEQFF. The CDR3 DNA reads TGTGCCAGCAGTTTGAGGAAGGGTGTGGAGGAGCAGTTCTTC.

Regarding this clone: An end of the junction does not agree with germline; a read error may underlie this. This rearrangement joins TRBV10-3 to TRBJ2-5, with D possibly being TRBD2 (6 bases). The CDR3 length is 13 residues. Germline loops: CDR1 ENHRY, CDR2 SYGVKD. DNA for the CDR3: TGTGCCACCAGTGGCGGGGTGCAAGAGACCCAGTACTTC. This gives the protein CATSGGVQETQYF.

Concerning this clone: A read error likely explains this, since a far larger clone differs by one base. The chain couples TRBV5-1 to TRBJ1-2, with D possibly matching TRBD1 (6 bases). The germline gives CDR1 SGHRS, CDR2 YFSETQ. The CDR3 runs to 17 residues. CDR3 sequence: CARSTGTGGRASYGYTF. CDR3 nucleotide sequence: TGCGCCCGCAGCACTGGCACGGGGGGGCGGGCGTCCTATGGCTACACCTTC.

The chain has TRBV5-1 and TRBJ1-3; D is uncertain. Trimming cost V 1 base and J 0 bases, with 8 bases left between them. The CDR3 has 15 residues. Per the germline V gene, CDR1 is SGHRS and CDR2 is YFSETQ. The CDR3 loop is CASSLSPSSGNTIYF. The DNA for the CDR3 is TGCGCCAGCAGCTTGAGCCCCTCCTCTGGAAACACCATATATTTT.

This clone occurred many times. V usage is TRBV7-9 and J usage is TRBJ2-7, with TRBD2 matching 7 bases. The ends lost 3 bases at V and 3 bases at J; junction bases unmatched: 5. The germline CDR1 and CDR2 sequences are SEHNR and FQNEAQ (reference sequence). The CDR3 runs to 14 residues. CDR3 DNA sequence: TGTGCCAGCAGCTTTGGGACTACTCTCTACGAGCAGTACTTC. Protein product: CASSFGTTLYEQYF.

The rearrangement joins TRBV19 to TRBJ2-4; a possible D gene is TRBD1 (5 bases). CDR1 and CDR2 (germline): LNHDA, SQIVND (reference sequence). The ends were cut back, 3 bases at V and 6 bases at J, with 12 bases in the middle. The CDR3 has 14 residues. The CDR3 loop reads CASSISRVGNIQYF. DNA for the CDR3: TGTGCCAGTAGTATCAGCAGGGTTGGAAACATTCAGTACTTC. Looking up the rest from reference TRBV19 and TRBJ2-4 gives the full variable domain: DGGITQSPKYLFRKEGQNVTLSCEQNLNHDAMYWYRQDPGQGLRLIYYSQIVNDFQKGDIAEGYSVSREKKESFPLTVTSAQKNPTAFYLCASSISRVGNIQYFGAGTRLSVL.

The chain is built from TRBV2 and TRBJ2-1, with unresolved D. V was pared by 0 bases and J by 6 bases, with 21 bases between. The CDR3 has 18 residues. CDR1 and CDR2 from the germline V gene are SNHLY and FYNNEI. This CDR3 is CASSEALGSSQVLNEQFF. The CDR3 DNA reads TGTGCCAGCAGTGAAGCGCTAGGAAGTTCCCAGGTCCTCAATGAGCAGTTCTTC. The whole variable domain, filled in from reference TRBV2 and TRBJ2-1, reads EPEVTQTPSHQVTQMGQEVILRCVPISNHLYFYWYRQILGQKVEFLVSFYNNEISEKSEIFDDQFSVERPDGSNFTLKIRSTKLEDSAMYFCASSEALGSSQVLNEQFFGPGTRLTVL.

The chain carries TRBV18 and TRBJ1-4; no clear D gene. This CDR3 is 16 amino acids long. Trimming left V 2 bases short and J 4 bases short, with 14 bases between. In germline, CDR1 is KGHSH, CDR2 LQKENI. The CDR3 sequence: CASSPTAPEFNEKLFF. CDR3 coding DNA: TGTGCCAGCTCACCAACCGCCCCCGAGTTTAATGAAAAACTGTTTTTT.

This clone showed up just a few times. The chain joins TRBV28 to TRBJ2-7, with D perhaps TRBD2 (7 bases). The CDR3 spans 13 residues. Trimming took 7 bases from V and 5 from J, leaving 15 bases between them. Germline V gene sequence: CDR1 MDHEN, CDR2 SYDVKM. This CDR3 is CASIGGGGNEQYF. CDR3 sequence (DNA): TGTGCCAGCATCGGAGGGGGAGGGAACGAGCAGTACTTC.

In nucleotides, the CDR3 is TGTGCCAGCAGCCCAGGGGGTAATGGCTACACCTTC. Translated, it gives CASSPGGNGYTF. The chain uses TRBV12-3 or TRBV12-4 and TRBJ1-2, with 7 bases lining up with TRBD1. There are 12 residues in the CDR3. J lost 6 bases, V lost 6 bases, and 4 bases had no gene match.

This chain's CDR3 is CASSQRLAGENEQYF. The CDR3 nucleotides read TGTGCCAGCAGCCAACGACTAGCGGGAGAGAACGAGCAGTACTTC. The V gene is TRBV3-1 (or the pseudogene TRBV3-2), the J gene TRBJ2-7; 12 bases agree with TRBD2. This CDR3 has 15 amino acids. V lost 2 bases, J lost 5 bases, and 4 bases stayed unmatched. Germline CDR1 reads LGHDT; CDR2 reads YNNKEL (reference sequence).